These T cell receptor beta chains were read from a single sample in a study of blood T cell repertoires in COVID-19. Clones were read by immunoSEQ multiplex PCR, and TCRdb kept only the in-frame ones, dropping some. The repertoire holds under 200,000 clones, with less than 80% as singletons. Source material: PBMCs or T cells enriched from blood (not recorded which). These receptors were collected from a woman in her 70s in a cohort exposed to, infected with or recovered from COVID-19 (not recorded which). Both conserved end residues are part of each CDR3. Each record gives: clone size, D gene, V gene, J gene, CDR3 length, CDR3 protein, CDR3 DNA. A D gene is named only where the DNA matches it firmly. Clone size is given for some rows only: seen once, a few or many times, or a class if the clone is expanded.

-,TRBD2,TRBV5-4,TRBJ2-7,14,CASSQPSGSREQYF,TGTGCCAGCAGCCAGCCTAGCGGGAGTCGCGAGCAGTACTTC
few,-,TRBV20-1,TRBJ1-1,13,CSASAGVGTEAFF,TGCAGTGCTAGTGCAGGGGTAGGAACTGAAGCTTTCTTT
-,TRBD1,TRBV19,TRBJ1-5,15,CASSTDRYWYQPQHF,TGTGCCAGTAGTACGGACAGGTATTGGTATCAGCCCCAGCATTTT
-,TRBD1,TRBV9,TRBJ1-2,15,CASSVDPTGEYGYTF,TGTGCCAGCAGCGTAGACCCGACAGGGGAGTATGGCTACACCTTC
-,-,TRBV29-1,TRBJ1-4,13,CSVGVLANEKLFF,TGCAGCGTCGGGGTTCTTGCTAATGAAAAACTGTTTTTT
-,TRBD2,TRBV19,TRBJ2-1,16,CASSIARAGTTNEQFF,TGTGCCAGTAGTATAGCACGCGCAGGGACTACTAATGAGCAGTTCTTC
-,TRBD1,TRBV10-2,TRBJ2-1,14,CASTTGGRYNEQFF,TGCGCCAGCACGACAGGGGGAAGGTACAATGAGCAGTTCTTC
few,TRBD2,TRBV4-1,TRBJ2-1,18,CASSQDRTSGPSYNEQFF,TGCGCCAGCAGCCAAGATCGGACTAGCGGGCCCTCCTACAATGAGCAGTTCTTC
-,TRBD2,TRBV11-2,TRBJ2-7,15,CASSRQREDTYEQYF,TGTGCCAGCAGCCGCCAGCGGGAGGACACCTACGAGCAGTACTTC
-,TRBD1,TRBV2,TRBJ1-1,13,CASVRGQDTEAFF,TGTGCCAGCGTGAGGGGGCAGGACACTGAAGCTTTCTTT
-,-,TRBV4-1,TRBJ1-3,13,CASTEASGNTIYF,TGCGCCAGCACCGAGGCCTCTGGAAACACCATATATTTT
few,TRBD1,TRBV28,TRBJ2-5,14,CASRRGLRQETQYF,TGTGCCAGCAGAAGGGGGCTAAGGCAAGAGACCCAGTACTTC
-,-,TRBV28,TRBJ2-1,14,CASHRTAAYNEQFF,TGTGCCAGCCATCGGACAGCGGCCTACAATGAGCAGTTCTTC
-,TRBD1,TRBV5-1,TRBJ1-1,16,CASSLRPTGSGTEAFF,TGCGCCAGCAGCCTTCGGCCGACAGGGAGTGGGACTGAAGCTTTCTTT
once,-,TRBV28,TRBJ2-7,12,CASSLPSFEQYF,TGTGCCAGCAGTTTACCCTCGTTCGAGCAGTACTTC
-,TRBD1,TRBV5-1,TRBJ1-1,13,CASRPTGATEAFF,TGCGCCAGCAGACCCACAGGGGCCACTGAAGCTTTCTTT
-,TRBD1,TRBV29-1,TRBJ2-2,14,CSVARTGDTGELFF,TGCAGCGTTGCTCGGACAGGAGACACCGGGGAGCTGTTTTTT
few,TRBD2,TRBV9,TRBJ2-1,17,CASSVVSGGFRGNEQFF,TGTGCCAGCAGCGTAGTTTCGGGAGGGTTCCGGGGCAATGAGCAGTTCTTC
-,TRBD2,TRBV28,TRBJ2-5,16,CASSFSGRASQETQYF,TGTGCCAGCAGTTTCAGCGGGAGGGCCTCCCAAGAGACCCAGTACTTC
-,-,TRBV27,TRBJ1-1,12,CASSSNFNEAFF,TGTGCCAGCAGTTCCAATTTCAATGAAGCTTTCTTT
-,-,TRBV30,TRBJ1-4,13,CAWTPGGREKLFF,TGTGCCTGGACTCCGGGAGGCAGGGAAAAACTGTTTTTT
-,TRBD2,TRBV24-1,TRBJ2-1,15,CATSDLGGSGNEQFF,TGTGCCACCAGTGATTTGGGCGGGAGCGGGAATGAGCAGTTCTTC
-,-,TRBV5-4,TRBJ1-1,16,CASSLAFRGARTEAFF,TGTGCCAGCAGCTTGGCCTTTCGGGGGGCGCGGACTGAAGCTTTCTTT
-,TRBD1,TRBV6-5,TRBJ2-2,15,CASSYRQGAGGELFF,TGTGCCAGCAGTTATCGACAGGGGGCGGGCGGGGAGCTGTTTTTT
-,-,TRBV11-3,TRBJ1-4,16,CASSPDTTPVREKLFF,TGTGCCAGCAGCCCGGATACGACACCTGTACGTGAAAAACTGTTTTTT
-,TRBD2,TRBV7-6,TRBJ2-3,15,CASSPGLAGIDTQYF,TGTGCCAGCAGCCCCGGACTAGCGGGAATAGATACGCAGTATTTT
-,TRBD2,TRBV7-3,TRBJ2-1,16,CASSPQGTSGRDEQFF,TGTGCCAGCAGCCCCCAAGGGACTAGCGGGAGGGATGAGCAGTTCTTC
-,-,TRBV5-1,TRBJ1-1,14,CASSLWHPNTEAFF,TGCGCCAGCAGCTTGTGGCACCCGAACACTGAAGCTTTCTTT
-,-,TRBV25-1,TRBJ2-2,15,CASTTAGGNTGELFF,TGTGCCAGCACTACGGCGGGCGGGAACACCGGGGAGCTGTTTTTT
-,TRBD2,TRBV5-1,TRBJ2-3,16,CASSSTGGRAADTQYF,TGCGCCAGCAGCTCCACGGGAGGGAGGGCCGCAGATACGCAGTATTTT
few,-,TRBV7-9,TRBJ2-1,14,CASQTFGSYNEQFF,TGTGCCAGCCAGACATTCGGCTCCTACAATGAGCAGTTCTTC
-,TRBD1,TRBV6-1,TRBJ1-2,15,CASSEPGQASYGYTF,TGTGCCAGCAGTGAACCGGGACAGGCAAGCTATGGCTACACCTTC
-,-,TRBV2,TRBJ1-2,14,CASSSGAGNYGYTF,TGTGCCAGCAGTTCAGGGGCTGGGAACTATGGCTACACCTTC
-,-,TRBV7-2,TRBJ1-3,14,CASNQWGAGNTIYF,TGTGCCAGCAACCAGTGGGGAGCTGGAAACACCATATATTTT
once,TRBD1,TRBV2,TRBJ1-3,16,CASSYRTGSSGNTIYF,TGTGCCAGCAGTTATAGGACAGGGAGCTCTGGAAACACCATATATTTT
-,-,TRBV25-1,TRBJ2-5,14,CASSELGPQETQYF,TGTGCCAGCAGTGAATTGGGGCCACAAGAGACCCAGTACTTC
-,-,TRBV19,TRBJ1-1,14,CASSNRESLLGAFF,TGTGCCAGTAGTAACAGGGAGAGCTTGCTTGGAGCTTTCTTT
-,-,TRBV18,TRBJ2-7,15,CASSLGSRGSYEQYF,TGTGCCAGCTCACTTGGCTCACGGGGCTCCTACGAGCAGTACTTC